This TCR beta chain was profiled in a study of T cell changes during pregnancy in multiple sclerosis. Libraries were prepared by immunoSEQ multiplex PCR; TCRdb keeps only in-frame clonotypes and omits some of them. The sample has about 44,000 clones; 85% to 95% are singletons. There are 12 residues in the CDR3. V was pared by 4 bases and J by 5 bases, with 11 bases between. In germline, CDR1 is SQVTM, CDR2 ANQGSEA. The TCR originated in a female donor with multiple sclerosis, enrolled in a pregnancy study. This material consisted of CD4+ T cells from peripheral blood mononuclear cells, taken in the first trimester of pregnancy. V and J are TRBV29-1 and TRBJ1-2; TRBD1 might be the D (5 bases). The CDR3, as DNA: TGCAGCGTTGTCAGGGCAACATATGGCTACACCTTC. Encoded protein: CSVVRATYGYTF.